This TCR beta chain derives from a study of CXCR3-negative and CXCR3-positive naive CD8 T cells. The CDR3 is 13 residues long. In germline, CDR1 is DFQATT, CDR2 SNEGSKA (reference sequence). TRB cDNA was prepared as libraries by UMI-labeled 5' RACE. After re-calling the 5' RACE reads, TCRdb lists one entry per CDR3 protein, DNA absent. The sample table sets out around 140,000 distinct CDR3 sequences. Naive CD8+ T lymphocytes were specified as CD45RO-CCR7+CD27+CD95-. The sequence was obtained from a human donor in good health. Some clones in this sample may be carry-over from other donors' samples. Sequencing was carried out using naive CXCR3- CD8+ T cells from blood. As to subset: CD45RO-CCR7+CD27+CD95- naive CD8+ T cells lacking CXCR3 (TNR3-). The V and J genes are TRBV20-1 and TRBJ2-7; TCRdb lists TRBD2, though no DNA is available to test this call. The CDR3 loop is CSAIQAGSYEQYF.